This T cell receptor beta chain was recovered during a study of metastatic and nonmetastatic thyroid tumors. At the level of the study: The study looked at repertoires side by side in blood and in tumor or nodule tissue from malignant and benign thyroid patients. Study results and caveats: A significant increase in TCR beta diversity was reportedly seen in malignant thyroid tumors relative to benign nodules, in blood and tumor.

On this clone itself: Its antigen is currently unknown. An end of the junction differs from the germline gene, which may be a read error.

Germline V CDR1 and CDR2: SGHRS, YFSETQ. CDR3 length: 13 residues. Treatment of any kind had been given to no patient before thyroid surgery. Authors' analysis steps: Clinicopathological groups differed in CDR3, with these differences serving to build a distant-metastasis classifier for papillary thyroid cancer. TCRdb recomputed clones from the PCR reads via MiXCR. In this record, the V and J calls reflect TCRdb's handling and not the investigators' own analysis. This sample yields about 28,000 clones, of which roughly 4% are seen a single time; 3% to 3.5% belongs to the top ten. This TCR derives from a male donor with papillary thyroid cancer or a benign thyroid nodule (not recorded which). Some clones in this sample may be carry-over from other donors' samples. The specimen sequenced was blood. The chain has TRBV5-1 and TRBJ1-1; D is possibly TRBD1 (6 bases). CDR3 DNA: TGCGACAGCAGCTGGACAGCGAACACTGGAGCTTTCTTT. Translated: CDSSWTANTGAFF.